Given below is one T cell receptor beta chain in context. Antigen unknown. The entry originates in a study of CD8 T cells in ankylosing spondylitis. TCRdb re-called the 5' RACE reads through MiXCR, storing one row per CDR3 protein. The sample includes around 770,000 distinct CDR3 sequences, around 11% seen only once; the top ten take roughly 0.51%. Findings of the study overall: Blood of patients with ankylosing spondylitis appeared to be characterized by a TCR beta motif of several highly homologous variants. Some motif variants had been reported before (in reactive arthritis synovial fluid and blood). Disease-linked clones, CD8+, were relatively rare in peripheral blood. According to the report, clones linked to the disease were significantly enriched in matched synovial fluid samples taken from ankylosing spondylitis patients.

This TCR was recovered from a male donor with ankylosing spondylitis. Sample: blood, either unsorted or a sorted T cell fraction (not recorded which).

CDR3 sequence: CASSLGSTFEQFF. The CDR3 DNA reads TGTGCCAGCAGCTTAGGTTCGACTTTTGAGCAGTTCTTC. The V gene is TRBV7-2, the J gene TRBJ2-1; D ambiguous. The V end was cut by 1 base, the J end by 9 bases, with 10 bases between. The CDR3 loop spans 13 amino acids. Germline V gene lookup returns CDR1 SGHTA and CDR2 FQGNSA.